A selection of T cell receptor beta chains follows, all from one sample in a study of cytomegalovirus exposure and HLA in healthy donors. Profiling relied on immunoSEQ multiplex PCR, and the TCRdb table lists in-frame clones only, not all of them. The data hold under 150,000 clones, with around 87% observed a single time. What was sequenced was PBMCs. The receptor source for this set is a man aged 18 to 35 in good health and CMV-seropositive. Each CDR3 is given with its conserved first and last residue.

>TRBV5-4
CASGPPGQNNYGYTF
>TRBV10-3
CAISEAGTSGYEQYF
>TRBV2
CASTPGQGNSGANVLTF
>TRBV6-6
CASSWDLNYEQYF
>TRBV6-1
CASSEARNRNTEAFF
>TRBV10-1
CASSERRTGEQYF
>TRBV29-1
CSVYSDYGYTF
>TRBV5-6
CASSPLIRGAGKHYGYTF
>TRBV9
CASSVEGPNTGSPSGNTIYF
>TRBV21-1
CASSKAPLDSKTEAFF
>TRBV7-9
CASSPGNNQPQHF
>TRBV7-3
CASSLGGGEQFF
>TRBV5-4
CASSLVGQGGGYTF
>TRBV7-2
CASSLGVTANTEAFF
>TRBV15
CATSRVGLTLSSGNTIYF
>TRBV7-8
CASSLGPIMASYEQYF
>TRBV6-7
CASSYRGLGDTGELFF
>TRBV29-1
CSVEGRTQETQYF
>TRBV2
CATRTGNTEAFF
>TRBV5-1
CASSFRDYNNEQFF
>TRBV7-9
CASRQPGGSPLHF
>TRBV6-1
CASSEREYEQYF
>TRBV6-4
CASSDTRQVANEKLFF
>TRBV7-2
CASSLVAGDYEQYF
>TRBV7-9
CASSFGEATNEKLFF
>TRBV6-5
CASSLGPGYEQYF
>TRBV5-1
CASSPDGGVRTEAFF
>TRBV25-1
CASSPSGAFYEQYF
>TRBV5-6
CASSLGGVETQYF
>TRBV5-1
CASSLLAGAGYNEQFF
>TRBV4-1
CASSQEVGSTGELFF
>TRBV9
CASSLTGQNTEAFF
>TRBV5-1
CASSSTGNTNQPQHF
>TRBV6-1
CASSEWGQGIKYEKLFF
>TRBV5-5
CASSLTGESYNEQFF
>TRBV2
CASSRLVGVDEQFF
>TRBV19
CASSAGIRQPQHF
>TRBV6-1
CASSTEETQYF
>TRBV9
CASSVGMGPTNEKLFF
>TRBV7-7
CASSIRGREIQYF